This T cell receptor (beta chain) was recorded in a study of blood T cell repertoires in COVID-19 (TCRdb year 2020). Concerning the study at large: The collaborator samples originated in the United States, Italy and Spain and spanned the acute and convalescent phases of COVID-19. The repertoires were released in a freely available public database meant as a resource for research on the immune response to SARS-CoV-2. The prospective study material was composed of cDNA or gDNA derived from T cells, B-cell-depleted T cells, or PBMCs. The sample metadata nearly always contained a de-identified subject ID, COVID-19 status, age in years and sex. Where available, HLA class I and class II types were obtained from metadata supplied by the sample provider rather than from assay-based typing. Subjects who had been exposed to COVID-19, were actively infected with it, or had recovered from it provided the deeply sampled blood TCRbeta repertoires that made up the dataset. Samples were obtained from the ongoing ImmuneRACE study (first 160 participants) and from over 1,000 subjects provided by 6 global collaborators.

Each collaborating institution followed its own protocols to collect whole blood in K2EDTA tubes. For TCRbeta analysis, collaborators shipped samples as frozen whole blood, isolated PBMCs, or DNA extracted from either of those sample types. V loses 6 bases, J loses 1 base, and the germline ends lie 16 bases apart. Via the germline V gene (reference sequence), CDR1 is LGHDT and CDR2 YNNKEL. Counted from cysteine to phenylalanine, this CDR3 has 16 amino acids. Of all the DNA, just the CDR3 is kept, 48 bases in frame from base 1. The immunoSEQ Assay, a bias-controlled multiplex PCR, was used to amplify TCRbeta CDR3 regions from genomic DNA. As for the authors' bioinformatics: The number of nucleated cells in each sample was estimated from the amplification of reference gene primers within the assay. To quantify the absolute abundance of each unique TCRbeta CDR3 rearrangement, sequence reads were collapsed and filtered. For each sample, productive Simpson clonality was calculated as the square root of Simpson's diversity index over productive rearrangements. What TCRdb holds here is the immuneACCESS table cut down to in-frame rearrangements. Part of the clones is not present; checked against another copy, under half of the missing clones reflect an unresolved V gene, and the others are unexplained. V, J and clone size are those of that table, while D and trimming were read from the DNA. Present in this sample are 80,000 to 100,000 clones, 70% to 80% of which were seen just once. Around a quarter of the sample is taken by the ten largest.

Results and caveats for the whole study, not just this receptor: Clinical and demographic metadata were provided uncurated, with the amount varying by source and participant.

With regard to this clone: Which antigen it targets is not known. The input lacks base qualities; no much larger clone sits a single base away.

This sequence uses TRBV3-1 (or the pseudogene TRBV3-2) and TRBJ1-3; perhaps TRBD1 is the D gene, with 5 bases matching. Specimen: peripheral blood. The receptor was isolated from a man aged 70-80 years with acute or convalescent COVID-19. The DNA sequence is TGTGCCAGCAGTCTCCGAAGGGGAATGTCTGGAAACACCATATATTTT. It translates as CASSLRRGMSGNTIYF.